The subject of this entry is one T cell receptor beta chain. There are a few counts of this clonotype. Its antigen has not been determined. Qualities for individual bases were not recorded, and no much larger clone is one base off. The germline V gene (reference sequence) sets CDR1 to MNHNY and CDR2 to SVGAGI. The CDR3 runs 13 residues from the cysteine to the phenylalanine. Of the read, only the CDR3 DNA is kept; its 39 bases are in frame from base 1. Cut back by 11 bases and 3 bases, the V and J ends lie 16 bases apart. Libraries of naive CD8 T cells were generated from around 20,000 to 990,000 sorted cells, with 10%, 30% or 50% of the purified RNA used. Naive CD8 T cells were FACS-sorted as CD8+CD4-CCR7+CD45RA+ on a BD FACSAria II into RLT Plus buffer. To test detection sensitivity, Jurkat RNA equivalent to roughly eleven TCR copies was spiked into samples of about 19,000-1,000,000 naive CD8 T cells. CD8 T cells were enriched with RosetteSep CD8+ T Cell Enrichment Cocktail and Ficoll-Paque, followed by ACK red cell lysis.

Library preparation was by PCR. The sequencing machine was a NextSeq 500. Preparation of bulk TCR libraries followed a previously described approach, with the TCR primers listed in Table S5. Purification of total RNA was performed with the Qiagen AllPrep DNA/RNA kit. Reads from multiple sequencing runs of the same library were pooled before analysis. For the original study's pipeline: Reads were retained only if their TCR constant sequence matched exactly, and those retained reads were trimmed to 150 nt and grouped according to their 12-nt molecular barcodes. Within each barcode group, reads were sub-clustered at a 15% Levenshtein threshold, and quality-weighted consensus sequences were built per RNA molecule. Non-functional sequences were filtered out, along with any lower-count sequence sitting one edit away from another sequence. Based on a fit of two negative binomial distributions, barcode sub-clusters having less than 20% of the maximum read count were discarded. The public sequencing data were trimmed at Q25 with fastp and processed into clonotypes with MiXCR by TCRdb, which kept only in-frame beta chains. Under each unique CDR3 protein, matching rows form one entry showing the most common genes and DNA. The V and J calls here are based on TCRdb, not the publication. In all, the sample holds nearly 650,000 distinct CDR3 sequences, and approximately 24% of those were seen once. 0.78% of the sample is taken by the ten largest.

The data belong to a study of molecular identifiers for immune sequencing clone quantification listed by TCRdb under 2018. Regarding the complete study: In a replicate experiment, RNA from around 20,000 or 100,000 naive CD8 T cells was split into five aliquots, four of which were sequenced. CD8 T cells were used in a methods study to benchmark molecular-identifier clustering-based TCR repertoire sequencing (MIDCIRS) and TCR RNA copy counting. Study-wide conclusions, independent of this receptor: Identical TCR molecules sharing a barcode could cause highly expanded clone sizes to be underestimated. Spiked-in Jurkat TCR RNA equivalent to a single cell was reported to be detectable even among approximately 1 million naive CD8 T cells. In CMV-specific effector cells, clones with more than 20 RNA copies accounted for over 99% of molecules, whereas in naive cells such clones accounted for under 1%. Modeling indicated around 3 TCR RNA copies recovered per cell, compared with around 11 by digital PCR, which implies a capture efficiency of 25% to 35%. When barcode sub-clustering was omitted, TCR diversity was inflated by chimeric consensus sequences, with chimeras reaching as high as 47%. Naive libraries contained spiked-in Jurkat TCR RNA (approximately 10 copies' worth), which is not part of the donor repertoire.

The sequenced sample consisted of naive CD8+ T cells from blood, with Jurkat cell RNA spiked in. The cell subset or site label on this specimen signifies: FACS-sorted CD8+CD4-CCR7+CD45RA+ naive T cells. The source of this sequence is a human donor in good health. Some libraries in this study had Jurkat cell RNA spiked in. This chain is built from TRBV6-6 and TRBJ1-2; 5 matching bases give a weak D call of TRBD1. The CDR3 reads as follows: CAGGGVGDYGYTF. The base sequence is TGTGCCGGGGGGGGGGTCGGCGACTATGGCTACACCTTC.